The clone carrying this T cell receptor (beta chain) was seen only a few times. Mismatch with germline at one junction end may stem from a read error. Under the authors' procedure: Amplified reference gene primers provided the basis for estimating nucleated cell counts. The assay was immunoSEQ multiplex PCR, and TCRdb's table has in-frame clones only and misses some. The V and J calls and clone size were taken over from that table, and D and trimming were inferred from the DNA. The repertoire holds 350,000 to 450,000 clones, with 87% as singletons. The data derive from a study of blood T cell repertoires in COVID-19. Study information: For recovered donors of Cohort 3, there were two negative PCRs, clearance, or symptom resolution. T cells, B-cell-depleted T cells, or PBMCs provided the cDNA or gDNA that served as material.

Germline loops: CDR1 MNHEY, CDR2 SVGAGI. The CDR3 extends over 13 amino acids. In terms of age and location, participants ranged from roughly 18 to 95 years and lived in about 25 US areas. The sequence derives from a man in his forties in a cohort exposed to, infected with or recovered from COVID-19 (not recorded which). Sequenced: PBMCs or T cells enriched from blood (not recorded which). The chain employs TRBV6-5 and TRBJ2-5, with 8 nucleotides matching TRBD2. Here the CDR3 reads CASSSGLAGRRDF. CDR3 in DNA: TGTGCCAGCAGCTCTGGACTAGCAGGCCGGAGGGACTTC.